A selection of T cell receptor beta chains follows, all from one sample in a study of T cell clones after liver transplantation. Libraries were prepared by immunoSEQ multiplex PCR; TCRdb keeps only in-frame clonotypes and omits some of them. In the table there are 25,000 to 40,000 clones, more than 90% of which are singletons. The specimen was CD8+ T cells from blood, collected 12 months after liver transplant. These receptors were taken from a human patient who received a liver transplant. Part of the T cell pool may stem from the graft donor. Each CDR3 is given with its conserved first and last residue. D genes are given only for firm matches. Rows may omit the clone size; those that give it use once, few, many or a size class.

>TRBJ2-5|.|.|TRBV7-9
TGTGCCAGCAGCTTACTGGGGCGGGAAGAGACCCAGTACTTC
CASSLLGREETQYF
>TRBJ2-5|TRBD2|.|TRBV2
TGTGCCAGCAGTGAGAGCGGGAACGCGGAGACCCAGTACTTC
CASSESGNAETQYF
>TRBJ2-1|.|.|TRBV28
TGTGCCAGCAGTTTGCCTTGGGGGAGGCATACCTACAATGAGCAGTTCTTC
CASSLPWGRHTYNEQFF
>TRBJ2-2|.|.|TRBV18
TGTGCCAGCTCACCAGGACAGACGAACACCGGGGAGCTGTTTTTT
CASSPGQTNTGELFF
>TRBJ2-1|TRBD2|.|TRBV27
TGTGCCAGCAGTTCTGGGACTAGGGGGTACAATGAGCAGTTCTTC
CASSSGTRGYNEQFF
>TRBJ2-3|.|.|TRBV28
TGTGCCAGCAGTTTCCTAGGGGGAGAGATCGCAGATACGCAGTATTTT
CASSFLGGEIADTQYF
>TRBJ2-1|TRBD2|.|TRBV2
TGTGCCAGCAGTGACGGGGGACTAGCGGATTACAATGAGCAGTTCTTC
CASSDGGLADYNEQFF
>TRBJ2-1|TRBD2|once|TRBV29-1
TGCAGCGTTGAAAAGGTGCTAGCGGGGGAATTAGGTCCGTTCTTC
CSVEKVLAGELGPFF
>TRBJ1-1|.|.|TRBV7-9
TGTGCCAGCAGCAGCCAAAGGGGAGCGAACACTGAAGCTTTCTTT
CASSSQRGANTEAFF
>TRBJ2-1|TRBD2|.|TRBV4-3
TGCGCCAGCAGCGTTGGCGGGAGGCCCACCTCCTACAATGAGCAGTTCTTC
CASSVGGRPTSYNEQFF
>TRBJ2-3|.|.|TRBV4-1
TGCGCCAGCAGCCAAGATTTGGGAGACACAGATACGCAGTATTTT
CASSQDLGDTDTQYF
>TRBJ2-1|.|.|TRBV5-1
TGCGCCAGCAGCTTAACGGGCGGCAATGAGCAGTTCTTC
CASSLTGGNEQFF
>TRBJ2-2|TRBD2|.|TRBV15
TGTGCCACCAGCCGGAGCGGGATCGGGCACACCGGGGAGCTGTTTTTT
CATSRSGIGHTGELFF
>TRBJ1-5|.|.|TRBV15
TGTGCCACCAGCAGGCCCCAAGGCCCAACAAAGGGGAATCAGCCCCAGCATTTT
CATSRPQGPTKGNQPQHF
>TRBJ2-3|.|.|TRBV19
TGTGCCAGTAGTATAATGGGTGGCACAGATACGCAGTATTTT
CASSIMGGTDTQYF
>TRBJ2-7|.|.|TRBV7-9
TGTGCCAGCAGCTTAGCGGGATCGAGCTCCTACGAGCAGTACTTC
CASSLAGSSSYEQYF
>TRBJ2-7|.|once|TRBV10-3
TGTGCCATCAGTGAGTTCCAGGGCTCCTACGAGCAGTACTTC
CAISEFQGSYEQYF
>TRBJ1-4|.|.|TRBV9
TGTGCCAGCAGCGGACAGGCGGGAAATGAAAAACTGTTTTTT
CASSGQAGNEKLFF
>TRBJ2-1|.|.|TRBV5-1
TGCGCCAGCAGCTTGGCGGGCAGGGCGAATGAGCAGTTCTTC
CASSLAGRANEQFF
>TRBJ2-7|.|.|TRBV5-1
TGCGCCAGCAGCTTGGGTGGGGGATACGAGCAGTACTTC
CASSLGGGYEQYF
>TRBJ2-1|TRBD2|.|TRBV7-9
TGTGCCAGCAGTCGCGGACTAGCGGGATTTGGGTCCTACAATGAGCAGTTCTTC
CASSRGLAGFGSYNEQFF
>TRBJ2-7|.|.|TRBV19
TGTGCCAGTAGCCTCGACAGGGAGGGACCCTACGAGCAGTACTTC
CASSLDREGPYEQYF
>TRBJ2-7|.|.|TRBV7-6
TGTGCCAGCAGCCTGAGTCCGGCTGACGAGCAGTACTTC
CASSLSPADEQYF
>TRBJ2-2|TRBD2|.|TRBV9
TGTGCCAGCAGCCATCGGTTAGCGGGAAACACCGGGGAGCTGTTTTTT
CASSHRLAGNTGELFF
>TRBJ1-3|.|.|TRBV7-9
TGTGCCAGCAGCAGTGGGGACGGAGCCTATTTT
CASSSGDGAYF
>TRBJ1-1|TRBD1|.|TRBV11-3
TGTGCCAGCAGCCCGGAGGACAGGAGGAACACTGAAGCTTTCTTT
CASSPEDRRNTEAFF
>TRBJ1-2|.|.|TRBV14
TGTGCCAGCAGCCAAGTTGGGGGCTACTATGGCTACACCTTC
CASSQVGGYYGYTF
>TRBJ2-7|.|.|TRBV9
TGTGCCAGCAGCGTTGGGGGCGCACCCTACGAGCAGTACTTC
CASSVGGAPYEQYF
>TRBJ2-7|TRBD2|.|TRBV7-9
TGTGCCAGCAGCCGCGGGAGTGGCGAGCAGTACTTC
CASSRGSGEQYF
>TRBJ2-7|.|.|TRBV18
TGTGCCAGCTCACCAGGTAACAGGACCAGGGCCTACGAGCAGTACTTC
CASSPGNRTRAYEQYF
>TRBJ2-7|.|.|TRBV4-2
TGTGCCAGCAGCCAAGAAGGCCCCGGGACCCAATACGAGCAGTACTTC
CASSQEGPGTQYEQYF
>TRBJ2-2|.|.|TRBV11-3
TGTGCCAGCAGCTTAACCCAGGGGGGGATCGGGGAGCTGTTTTTT
CASSLTQGGIGELFF
>TRBJ2-3|TRBD2|.|TRBV27
TGTGCCAGCAGTTCCCGACTAGCCACAGATACGCAGTATTTT
CASSSRLATDTQYF
>TRBJ1-3|.|.|TRBV4-2
TGTGCCAGCAGCCAAGATACAGGTTCGGGAAACACCATATATTTT
CASSQDTGSGNTIYF
>TRBJ2-5|.|once|TRBV27
TGTGCCAGCAGTCCCAGGGGGAGGAGAAAACAAGAGACCCAGTACTTC
CASSPRGRRKQETQYF
>TRBJ2-2|.|.|TRBV9
TGTGCCAGCAGCGCACATCGGGGCCCCGGGGAGCTGTTTTTT
CASSAHRGPGELFF
>TRBJ1-1|.|.|TRBV5-4
TGTGCCAGCAGCTTGGCCGTAGGGTTGAACACTGAAGCTTTCTTT
CASSLAVGLNTEAFF
>TRBJ1-2|.|.|TRBV11-3
TGTGCCAGCAGCTTATTGCCGTCAGGGTTAGGGGATGGCTACACCTTC
CASSLLPSGLGDGYTF
>TRBJ2-6|.|.|TRBV27
TGTGCCAGCAGTTTATCGAACGAAGGGGCCAACGTCCTGACTTTC
CASSLSNEGANVLTF
>TRBJ2-1|TRBD2|.|TRBV27
TGTGCCACCGAGGCAGGGGGCAGTCTAGCGGGAGCTAGTGAGCAGTTCTTC
CATEAGGSLAGASEQFF
>TRBJ2-7|.|once|TRBV5-4
TGTGCCAGCAGCTTTGACAGCAGCTACGAGCAGTACTTC
CASSFDSSYEQYF
>TRBJ2-7|TRBD2|.|TRBV9
TGTGCCAGCAGCGTAGGTGGGAGGGGATCCTACGAGCAGTACTTC
CASSVGGRGSYEQYF
>TRBJ1-1|.|.|TRBV30
TGTGCCTGGCATCCAGGGTCCACTGAAGCTTTCTTT
CAWHPGSTEAFF
>TRBJ2-2|TRBD2|.|TRBV9
TGTGCCAGCAGCGTAGCCGGACTAGCGGGAGCCGGGGAGCTGTTTTTT
CASSVAGLAGAGELFF
>TRBJ1-3|.|.|TRBV4-3
TGCGCCAGCAGCCAAGATCTCTCAGCCGGTCTCCCTGGAAACACCATATATTTT
CASSQDLSAGLPGNTIYF
>TRBJ2-1|.|.|TRBV7-3
TGTGCCAGCAGCTTAAACGGCGGTAGCTCCTACAATGAGCAGTTCTTC
CASSLNGGSSYNEQFF
>TRBJ2-3|.|.|TRBV27
TGTGCCAGCAGTTTAGCGGGCCCGTCTCTCGATACGCAGTATTTT
CASSLAGPSLDTQYF
>TRBJ1-2|.|.|TRBV12-5
TGTGCTAGTGGTTTTGACGGGGGCGGCGACGGTGGCTACACCTTC
CASGFDGGGDGGYTF
>TRBJ1-2|TRBD1|once|TRBV27
TGTGCCAGCAGTTTTGAAAGGGGGCGAAGCTACACCTTC
CASSFERGRSYTF
>TRBJ2-7|TRBD1|few|TRBV27
TGTGCCAGCAGAGGGACAGGGTTTGAGCAGTACTTC
CASRGTGFEQYF
>TRBJ1-1|.|.|TRBV7-9
TGTGCCAGCAGCTTAGGAGGAGCTGAAGCTTTCTTT
CASSLGGAEAFF
>TRBJ2-7|TRBD1|.|TRBV5-1
TGCGCCAGCAGCCGCGACCGGGACAGGGGCTACGAGCAGTACTTC
CASSRDRDRGYEQYF
>TRBJ2-1|.|.|TRBV7-9
TGTGCCAGCAGCGGCGCGGGGTACTACAATGAGCAGTTCTTC
CASSGAGYYNEQFF